Presented here are 18 T cell receptor beta chains from one specimen sequenced in a study of shared clonotypes between healthy human individuals (dated by TCRdb to the early 2020s). Library construction relied on the immunoSEQ multiplex PCR assay. In TCRdb, the immuneACCESS table is reduced to in-frame sequences with V and J assigned. These tables do not hold every clone; where another copy was compared, an unresolved V gene accounts for under half, and the others remain unexplained. For this sample the table gives 2 million to 2.5 million clones, of which approximately 95% were detected only once. The ten largest clonotypes hold 0.13% of the sample. The sequenced material came from naive CD4+ T cells sorted from blood. This specimen's cell subset or site label, interpreted: CD45RA+ positively selected. The source of these receptors is a man between 18 and 29 years old in good health.

This sequence joins TRBV20-1 and TRBJ1-2; D unclear. The CDR3 covers 11 residues. Germline lookup yields CDR1 DFQATT and CDR2 SNEGSKA (reference sequence). Trimming removed 6 bases at V and 6 bases at J, with 11 bases between. The CDR3 here is CSAAPLDGYTF. The CDR3 region has the DNA TGCAGTGCAGCCCCCCTCGATGGCTACACCTTC.

The chain carries TRBV9 and TRBJ1-6; 7 bases are a match to TRBD1. J gave up 11 bases and V 1 base, and 6 bases lay outside the gene matches. The germline V gene has CDR1 SGDLS and CDR2 YYNGEE. The length of the CDR3 is 14 residues. CDR3 loop: CASSVRTGQAPLHF. The CDR3 DNA is TGTGCCAGCAGCGTAAGGACAGGCCAGGCACCCCTCCACTTT.

The chain is built from TRBV6-5 and TRBJ2-7; weak D call: TRBD1 (5 bases). Trimming shortened V by 5 bases and J by 3 bases, and 11 bases separated the two germline ends. Germline V gene data show CDR1 as MNHEY and CDR2 as SVGAGI. The CDR3 consists of 13 residues. CDR3 in DNA: TGTGCCAGCAGTGCCAGGGTAGGCTACGAGCAGTACTTC. Translated: CASSARVGYEQYF.

The gene calls are TRBV6-1 and TRBJ2-7, with D possibly being TRBD1 or TRBD2 (5 bases each). V was shortened by 8 bases and J by 5 bases, with 19 bases between the two germline ends. The CDR3 sequence is 14 residues long. Germline V gene data show CDR1 as MNHNS and CDR2 as SASEGT. CDR3 sequence reads: CASLRDLASNEQYF. The CDR3 coding sequence is TGTGCCAGCCTCCGGGACCTTGCGTCCAACGAGCAGTACTTC.

Concerning this clone itself: Other DNA variants within this sample encode the same CDR3. The genes are TRBV6-5 and TRBJ2-2, with D uncertain. The CDR3 length is 13 residues. Trimming took off 0 bases at V and 6 bases at J, with 5 bases between the two ends. The germline CDR1 and CDR2 sequences are MNHEY and SVGAGI. The CDR3 loop reads CASSYSLSGELFF. The CDR3 bases are TGTGCCAGCAGTTACTCCCTTTCCGGGGAGCTGTTTTTT.

V is TRBV5-4 and J is TRBJ1-2; TRBD1 is a possible D gene (6 bases). Germline CDR1 reads SGHNT; CDR2 reads YYREEE (reference sequence). Trimming removed 1 base at V and 8 bases at J, with 15 bases between. This CDR3 comprises 14 residues. This CDR3 is CASSLTGTWGGYTF. In DNA form, the CDR3 reads TGTGCCAGCAGCTTGACAGGGACGTGGGGCGGCTACACCTTC.

This clone was counted once. The chain uses TRBV4-3 and TRBJ2-7, with 11 positions matching TRBD1. This CDR3 contains 16 residues. After removal of 1 base from V and 6 bases from J, the junction contained 8 bases not matched to a gene. Germline V gene sequence: CDR1 LGHNA, CDR2 YSLEER. CDR3 DNA sequence: TGCGCCAGCAGCCAAGGCCCGGGACAGGGGGTGCGCGAGCAGTACTTC. Translated: CASSQGPGQGVREQYF.

J is TRBJ2-7 and V is TRBV6-1, with D unresolved. Germline-derived CDR1 and CDR2 are MNHNS and SASEGT. The ends were cut back, 4 bases at V and 0 bases at J, with 16 bases in the middle. This CDR3 has 16 residues. This CDR3 is CASSGLPGVSSYEQYF. As DNA, the CDR3 is TGTGCCAGCAGTGGTTTACCAGGAGTTAGCTCCTACGAGCAGTACTTC.

About this clone itself: This sample also contains other DNA sequences that code for the same CDR3. The chain combines TRBV10-3 with TRBJ1-5, with TRBD1 identical over 7 bases. The length of the CDR3 is 14 residues. Per the germline V gene, CDR1 is ENHRY and CDR2 is SYGVKD. Losses at the gene ends were 3 bases for V and 3 bases for J; bases not matched to a gene: 2. The CDR3 DNA follows: TGTGCCATCAGTGAACAGGGGCTCAATCAGCCCCAGCATTTT. Translated, it gives CAISEQGLNQPQHF.

As to this clone: This sample also contains other DNA sequences that code for the same CDR3. The chain carries TRBV28 and TRBJ2-2; a weak D match, TRBD1 (5 bases). Germline CDR1 and CDR2: MDHEN and SYDVKM. The ends were cut back, 2 bases at V and 8 bases at J, with 6 bases in the middle. The CDR3 length is 12 residues. CDR3 in DNA: TGTGCCAGCAGTTTAAGGACAGGGGAGCTGTTTTTT. Residues: CASSLRTGELFF.

The chain combines TRBV19 with TRBJ1-6, with 9 positions matching TRBD1. The CDR3 is 14 residues long. The V gene end was trimmed by 5 bases and the J gene end by 7 bases; junction bases not matched to a gene: 3. Germline V gene data show CDR1 as LNHDA and CDR2 as SQIVND (reference sequence). CDR3 region: CASSADRGNSPLHF. CDR3 nucleotide sequence: TGTGCCAGTAGTGCTGACAGGGGGAATTCACCCCTCCACTTT.

The chain carries TRBV9 and TRBJ1-1; 9 bases match TRBD1. Looked up from germline, CDR1 is SGDLS and CDR2 is YYNGEE. V was clipped by 0 bases and J by 6 bases; unmatched bases: 6. The CDR3 extends over 15 amino acids. For the CDR3, the DNA is TGTGCCAGCAGCGTAGAGGACAGGGGAATCGCTGAAGCTTTCTTT. Its protein is CASSVEDRGIAEAFF.

A note on this clone: This CDR3 is also generated by other DNA sequences in the sample. This chain's CDR3 is CASSLSNEQFF. The CDR3 DNA follows: TGTGCCAGCAGCTTGAGTAACGAGCAGTTCTTC. The V and J genes are TRBV5-4 and TRBJ2-1; D not certain. This CDR3 is built from 11 residues. Between the trimmed V and J ends, which lost 1 base and 10 bases, there was a span of 6 bases. Germline CDR1 and CDR2: SGHNT and YYREEE (reference sequence).

The chain uses TRBV5-1 and TRBJ2-1; D not certain. The CDR3 is 14 amino acids. Per the germline V gene, CDR1 is SGHRS and CDR2 is YFSETQ. V was shortened by 0 bases and J by 7 bases, with 11 bases between the two germline ends. CDR3 residues: CASSLADSPNEQFF. The DNA of the CDR3 is TGCGCCAGCAGCTTGGCCGACTCCCCTAATGAGCAGTTCTTC.

This sequence joins TRBV2 and TRBJ1-6; no firm D call. Trimming removed 0 bases from V and 5 bases from J, with 14 bases in between. CDR1 is SNHLY, CDR2 FYNNEI, per germline. This CDR3 contains 17 residues. CDR3 sequence: CASSEAPLFGNNSPLHF. The CDR3 DNA reads as TGTGCCAGCAGTGAAGCGCCCCTATTTGGGAATAATTCACCCCTCCACTTT.

The rearrangement uses TRBV25-1 and TRBJ2-3; D gene uncertain. The germline gives CDR1 MGHDK, CDR2 SYGVNS. Trimming took off 4 bases at V and 0 bases at J, with 11 bases between the two ends. CDR3 length: 15 amino acids. CDR3 region: CASSVTGRSTDTQYF. The DNA of the CDR3 is TGTGCCAGCAGTGTCACTGGCCGAAGCACAGATACGCAGTATTTT.

This rearrangement joins TRBV30 to TRBJ2-1, with D perhaps assigned TRBD1 or TRBD2 (5 bases each). The CDR3 is 16 residues long. Germline V CDR1 and CDR2: GTSNPN, SVGIG (reference sequence). V was trimmed by 5 bases and J by 3 bases, leaving 20 bases between them. The CDR3 region has the DNA TGTGCCTGGGGGGGAACCGGCCCCCTGATCTACAATGAGCAGTTCTTC. Its translation: CAWGGTGPLIYNEQFF.

The chain recombines TRBV2 with TRBJ2-3; no clear D gene. The V gene's germline CDR1 is SNHLY and CDR2 FYNNEI. The CDR3 is made up of 13 amino acids. Trimming removed 1 base from V and 4 bases from J, with 6 bases in between. The CDR3 here is CASSEGHSDTQYF. In nucleotides, the CDR3 is TGTGCCAGCAGTGAAGGACACTCAGATACGCAGTATTTT.